Below are 21 T cell receptor beta chains sequenced from a single sample in a study of control samples from healthy donors and cancer patients. Data came from immunoSEQ multiplex PCR; TCRdb stores just in-frame clones and leaves some out. There are tens of thousands of clones in the sample; 88% occur only once, and approximately 15% lies in the top ten. What was sequenced was blood. The receptor source for this set is a woman in her 70s in good health.

In this sample, this clone turned up once. The chain is built from TRBV10-1 and TRBJ1-6, with 9 bases aligning to TRBD1. The CDR3 has 16 amino acids. Germline V gene sequence: CDR1 WNHNN, CDR2 SYGVQD (reference sequence). V was pared by 5 bases and J by 7 bases, with 9 bases of the junction left unmatched. For the CDR3, the DNA is TGCGCCAGCAGTCCCGGGACAGGGTCCCGAAATTCACCCCTCCACTTT. Translated: CASSPGTGSRNSPLHF.

This clone is a singleton in its sample. The CDR3 nucleotides are TGTGCCAGCAGGCAAGCGGGAAGGAACACCGGGGAGCTGTTTTTT. Its translation: CASRQAGRNTGELFF. The rearrangement links TRBV7-2 to TRBJ2-2, with 7 bases matching TRBD2. Per the germline V gene, CDR1 is SGHTA and CDR2 is FQGNSA. With V trimmed by 6 bases and J by 1 base, 5 bases remained unmatched. This CDR3 comprises 15 residues.

The chain is built from TRBV7-2 and TRBJ1-1; D is unclear. Germline V lookup: CDR1 SGHTA, CDR2 FQGNSA. V was shortened by 2 bases and J by 0 bases, with 1 base between the two germline ends. The CDR3 is 12 amino acids. The CDR3 is CASSLMNTEAFF. As DNA, the CDR3 is TGTGCCAGCAGCTTAATGAACACTGAAGCTTTCTTT.

The chain is built from TRBV18 and TRBJ2-2; unclear D gene. The V and J ends lost 0 bases and 7 bases respectively, with 6 bases between them. Per germline, CDR1 KGHSH and CDR2 LQKENI. The CDR3 is made up of 13 amino acids. The CDR3 is CASSPPRYGELFF. The DNA for the CDR3 is TGTGCCAGCTCACCACCGAGGTACGGGGAGCTGTTTTTT. Variable domain in full (rest from reference TRBV18 and TRBJ2-2): NAGVMQNPRHLVRRRGQEARLRCSPMKGHSHVYWYRQLPEEGLKFMVYLQKENIIDESGMPKERFSAEFPKEGPSILRIQQVVRGDSAAYFCASSPPRYGELFFGEGSRLTVL.

This clone was detected only a few times. This rearrangement joins TRBV5-6 to TRBJ1-3; maybe TRBD1 (6 bases). CDR1 and CDR2 from the germline V gene are SGHDT and YYEEEE. The CDR3 sequence is 15 residues long. Between the trimmed V and J ends, which lost 4 bases and 2 bases, there was a span of 13 bases. The CDR3 protein is CASSPATGPGNTIYF. The CDR3 DNA sequence: TGTGCCAGCAGCCCCGCAACAGGGCCTGGAAACACCATATATTTT.

The V and J genes are TRBV6-6 and TRBJ1-1, with D hard to call. Germline-derived CDR1 and CDR2 are MNHNY and SVGAGI (reference sequence). V was trimmed by 0 bases and J by 0 bases, leaving 5 bases between them. CDR3 length equals 14 residues. CDR3 residues: CASSYSQVNTEAFF. CDR3 in DNA: TGTGCCAGCAGTTACTCCCAGGTGAACACTGAAGCTTTCTTT.

The chain recombines TRBV6-1 with TRBJ2-3, with D maybe TRBD2 (6 bases). The germline V and J ends were trimmed by 0 bases and 3 bases, with 10 bases remaining between them. The CDR3 length is 15 residues. The germline CDR1 and CDR2 sequences are MNHNS and SASEGT. CDR3: CASSEAPGSTDTQYF. CDR3 DNA: TGTGCCAGCAGTGAAGCACCCGGGAGTACAGATACGCAGTATTTT.

The chain has TRBV9 and TRBJ2-6; no reliable D call. From germline, CDR1 is SGDLS and CDR2 YYNGEE. V gave up 4 bases and J gave up 0 bases, with 11 bases separating them. The CDR3 runs to 16 residues. CDR3 nucleotide sequence: TGTGCCAGCAGCTCCCGCTCCCACTCTGGGGCCAACGTCCTGACTTTC. Its translation: CASSSRSHSGANVLTF.

The genes are TRBV18 and TRBJ2-7; 13 nucleotides match TRBD2. Unmatched junction bases numbered 0, after V lost 2 bases and J lost 2 bases. Germline V gene sequence: CDR1 KGHSH, CDR2 LQKENI. There are 15 residues in the CDR3. The CDR3 here is CASSPTSGGAYEQYF. DNA for the CDR3: TGTGCCAGCTCACCAACTAGCGGGGGGGCCTACGAGCAGTACTTC.

The J gene is TRBJ2-1, the V gene TRBV7-9, with D maybe TRBD2 (7 bases). V lost 0 bases to trimming and J lost 7 bases, with 10 bases between them. Looked up from germline, CDR1 is SEHNR and CDR2 is FQNEAQ (reference sequence). This CDR3 has 14 amino acids. CDR3 DNA: TGTGCCAGCAGCTTAGCGGGGGGGCTAAATGAGCAGTTCTTC. Amino acid sequence: CASSLAGGLNEQFF.

V and J are TRBV5-1 and TRBJ2-3, with TRBD1 identical over 8 bases. Germline loops: CDR1 SGHRS, CDR2 YFSETQ. Trimming removed 4 bases from V and 0 bases from J; junction bases left unmatched: 7. The CDR3 spans 16 residues. This CDR3 reads CASSPGQGASTDTQYF. The CDR3 DNA sequence: TGCGCCAGCAGCCCGGGGCAGGGGGCTAGCACAGATACGCAGTATTTT.

The V and J genes are TRBV7-2 and TRBJ2-4; D unclear. The V and J ends lost 6 bases and 4 bases respectively, with 13 bases between them. CDR3 length: 14 residues. Per the germline V gene, CDR1 is SGHTA and CDR2 is FQGNSA. The DNA for the CDR3 is TGTGCCAGCAGTTCCCTGGGCGAGAAAAACATTCAGTACTTC. Its translation is CASSSLGEKNIQYF.

The chain has TRBV2 and TRBJ2-1; 12 bases match TRBD2. This CDR3 comprises 16 residues. Unmatched junction bases numbered 8, after V lost 3 bases and J lost 8 bases. The germline V gene has CDR1 SNHLY and CDR2 FYNNEI. The CDR3 loop is CASSDSLAGGRDEQFF. The CDR3 region has the DNA TGTGCCAGCAGTGACAGTCTAGCGGGGGGGCGGGATGAGCAGTTCTTC.

The chain recombines TRBV19 with TRBJ2-7; D is ambiguous. The V gene lost 4 bases and the J gene lost 3 bases, with 7 bases spanning the gap. Germline assignment: CDR1 LNHDA and CDR2 SQIVND (reference sequence). The CDR3 is 12 residues long. This CDR3 is CASSSGFYEQYF. CDR3 in DNA: TGTGCCAGTAGTAGCGGCTTCTACGAGCAGTACTTC. The full variable domain, its missing parts supplied by reference TRBV19 and TRBJ2-7, is DGGITQSPKYLFRKEGQNVTLSCEQNLNHDAMYWYRQDPGQGLRLIYYSQIVNDFQKGDIAEGYSVSREKKESFPLTVTSAQKNPTAFYLCASSSGFYEQYFGPGTRLTVT.

The chain is built from TRBV6-5 and TRBJ1-2; TRBD1 matches 10 bases. The germline CDR1 and CDR2 sequences are MNHEY and SVGAGI. The trim removed 6 bases at V and 7 bases at J, leaving 11 bases unmatched. This CDR3 comprises 15 residues. The CDR3 DNA reads as TGTGCCAGCAGCGAGAAGCCCGACAGGGGGCTTGGCTACACCTTC. Protein: CASSEKPDRGLGYTF.

The chain links TRBV12-3 or TRBV12-4 to TRBJ2-7; D remains ambiguous. The CDR3 is 13 amino acids. Trimming stripped 3 bases from V and 3 bases from J, with 9 bases between. CDR3 DNA: TGTGCCAGCAGTTTGACATATAGCTACGAGCAGTACTTC. It yields the protein CASSLTYSYEQYF.

As regards this clone: The sample contains more than one DNA sequence encoding this CDR3. This chain links TRBV23-1 with TRBJ2-7, with D possibly matching TRBD2 (7 bases). TRBV23-1 qualifies as an ORF whose function is uncertain. This CDR3 comprises 16 residues. V was pared by 4 bases and J by 4 bases, with 20 bases between. The CDR3 spells CASSPRGGHAFYEQYF. The DNA of the CDR3 is TGCGCCAGCAGTCCGCGCGGGGGACACGCGTTTTACGAGCAGTACTTC.

V and J are TRBV28 and TRBJ1-2; 9 bases fit TRBD1. The CDR3 length is 15 residues. Germline loops: CDR1 MDHEN, CDR2 SYDVKM. The V segment lost 8 bases and the J segment 14 bases; nucleotides outside the gene matches: 21. Written as DNA, the CDR3 is TGTGCCAGCGGTCCTCTAACAGGGGGCAACTATGGCTGGACCTTC. It translates to CASGPLTGGNYGWTF.

The chain is built from TRBV29-1 and TRBJ1-2; possibly TRBD1 for D (5 bases). The CDR3 runs to 16 residues. From germline, CDR1 is SQVTM and CDR2 ANQGSEA. The V end was cut by 0 bases, the J end by 2 bases, with 16 bases between. The CDR3 reads CSVEDSGWGTNYGYTF. In DNA form, the CDR3 reads TGCAGCGTTGAAGATTCCGGCTGGGGGACGAACTATGGCTACACCTTC. Filled out from reference TRBV29-1 and TRBJ1-2, the complete variable domain reads SAVISQKPSRDICQRGTSLTIQCQVDSQVTMMFWYRQQPGQSLTLIATANQGSEATYESGFVIDKFPISRPNLTFSTLTVSNMSPEDSSIYLCSVEDSGWGTNYGYTFGSGTRLTVV.

J is TRBJ1-4 and V is TRBV6-6, with 9 bases identical to TRBD1. This CDR3 comprises 13 residues. The V gene end was trimmed by 6 bases and the J gene end by 7 bases; junction bases not matched to a gene: 3. Germline lookup yields CDR1 MNHNY and CDR2 SVGAGI (reference sequence). In DNA, the CDR3 is TGTGCCAGCAGGGGACAGGGAGGTGAAAAACTGTTTTTT. Translating gives CASRGQGGEKLFF.

The V and J genes are TRBV5-6 and TRBJ1-6; 9 bases fit TRBD1. Losses at the gene ends were 3 bases for V and 7 bases for J; bases not matched to a gene: 8. The CDR3 extends over 16 amino acids. Germline V gene lookup returns CDR1 SGHDT and CDR2 YYEEEE. CDR3 loop: CASSSNTGTGNSPLHF. The CDR3 coding sequence is TGTGCCAGCAGCTCTAACACCGGGACAGGGAATTCACCCCTCCACTTT.